This TCR beta chain was recovered during a study of memory CD4+ T cells and cytomegalovirus serostatus. The assay was immunoSEQ multiplex PCR, and TCRdb's table has in-frame clones only and misses some. This table holds approximately 44,000 clones, 76% found once. The sort gate was single viable CD3+CD4+CD8-CD45RO+ cells for memory CD4+ T cells. The ends were cut back, 1 base at V and 1 base at J, with 30 bases in the middle. CDR1 is SGHRS, CDR2 YFSETQ, per germline. This CDR3 has 22 amino acids. The receptor was isolated from an adult in good health and CMV-seronegative. J is TRBJ1-5 and V is TRBV5-1, with a possible D match to TRBD1 (6 bases). The sample taken for sequencing was memory CD4+ T cells from blood. In DNA form, the CDR3 reads TGCGCCAGCAGCTTGTTCGTCGGGACACTAACCCCGGGTACAACGAGCAATCAGCCCCAGCATTTT. It yields the protein CASSLFVGTLTPGTTSNQPQHF.